Below, 23 T cell receptor beta chains from the same sample are listed, as sequenced in a study of breast tumors, draining lymph nodes, adjacent tissues. TCRdb fed the multiplex PCR reads into MiXCR, producing one record per CDR3 protein. The data hold around 150,000 distinct CDR3 sequences, with 32% observed a single time. The lymph nodes were axillary draining lymph nodes from breast cancer patients. The material sequenced was axillary lymph node tissue. These receptors all come from a female donor with breast cancer. Some clones in this sample may be carry-over from other donors' samples.

At least ten counts were recorded for this clonotype. The genes are TRBV5-1 and TRBJ2-2, with 12 bases matching TRBD2. Germline V lookup: CDR1 SGHRS, CDR2 YFSETQ. The CDR3 consists of 16 residues. Trimming removed 2 bases from V and 7 bases from J; junction bases left unmatched: 6. The CDR3 here is CASSFLAGGPIGELFF. The CDR3 bases are TGCGCCAGCAGCTTCCTAGCGGGGGGGCCTATCGGGGAGCTGTTTTTT.

Ten or more counts support this clonotype. The rearrangement joins TRBV28 to TRBJ2-7; the D gene is possibly TRBD1 (6 bases). With 5 bases removed from V and 3 bases from J, the gap between germline ends came to 14 bases. There are 14 residues in the CDR3. Germline V gene lookup returns CDR1 MDHEN and CDR2 SYDVKM. The CDR3 sequence is CASSIAGQRYEQYV. The CDR3, as DNA: TGTGCCAGCAGTATCGCCGGACAGCGCTACGAGCAGTACGTC.

This clonotype was counted ten times or more. A clone one base away is much larger, so this may be a read error. The chain has TRBV6-6 and TRBJ1-5; no reliable D call. The CDR3 runs to 13 residues. Germline CDR1 and CDR2: MNHNY and SVGAGI (reference sequence). Trimming removed 5 bases from V and 5 bases from J, with 10 bases in between. The CDR3 DNA reads TGTGCCAGCAGTCACAAAGCGGATCAGCCCCAGCATTTT. It specifies CASSHKADQPQHF.

The chain carries TRBV14 and TRBJ1-1, with D hard to call. Germline loops: CDR1 SGHDN, CDR2 FVKESK. The CDR3 is made up of 15 amino acids. V dropped 4 bases and J dropped 5 bases, with 17 bases sitting between them. This CDR3 is CASSLERVAATEAFF. CDR3 DNA sequence: TGTGCCAGCAGCCTCGAGAGGGTAGCGGCGACTGAAGCTTTCTTT.

J is TRBJ2-3 and V is TRBV20-1; perhaps TRBD1 as D (7 bases). This CDR3 spans 17 amino acids. Germline CDR1 DFQATT, CDR2 SNEGSKA (reference sequence). With 6 bases removed from V and 2 bases from J, the gap between germline ends came to 24 bases. CDR3 DNA: TGCAGTGCCTACCGACAGGGTAGGGGGGACGACACAGATACGCAGTATTTT. This codes for CSAYRQGRGDDTDTQYF.

To note about this clonotype: A read error is possible here, since a much larger clone lies one base away. The chain employs TRBV6-5 and TRBJ2-2; D possibly uses TRBD1 or TRBD2 (6 bases each). Germline loops: CDR1 MNHEY, CDR2 SVGAGI. The CDR3 loop spans 15 amino acids. Here the CDR3 DNA reads TGTGCCTGCAGTTACTTCGGGGGCGAAACCGGGGAGCTGTTTTTT. Translated, it gives CACSYFGGETGELFF.

This clonotype showed up many times. The chain joins TRBV7-2 to TRBJ1-4, with TRBD1 identical over 7 bases. The ends lost 4 bases at V and 6 bases at J; junction bases unmatched: 11. The length of the CDR3 is 16 residues. Germline CDR1 reads SGHTA; CDR2 reads FQGNSA. Here the CDR3 reads CASSSVGQGVDEKLFF. CDR3 nucleotides: TGTGCCAGCAGCTCGGTAGGGCAGGGGGTAGATGAAAAACTGTTTTTT. Complete variable domain (other parts from reference TRBV7-2 and TRBJ1-4): GAGVSQSPSNKVTEKGKDVELRCDPISGHTALYWYRQSLGQGLEFLIYFQGNSAPDKSGLPSDRFSAERTGGSVSTLTIQRTQQEDSAVYLCASSSVGQGVDEKLFFGSGTQLSVL.

This clonotype was counted at least ten times. J is TRBJ1-5 and V is TRBV28; 7 nucleotides line up with TRBD1. CDR3 length: 20 amino acids. Germline V gives CDR1 MDHEN, CDR2 SYDVKM. V shed 3 bases, J shed 3 bases, and the junction held 20 bases outside the gene matches. The CDR3, as DNA: TGTGCCAGCAGTTTCCCAATCCCCTCTAGGCTGGGACAGTCCAATCAGCCCCAGCATTTT. It is translated as CASSFPIPSRLGQSNQPQHF.

On this clonotype: Possible read error: a much larger clone is one base away. V and J are TRBV5-1 and TRBJ1-2; tentatively, D is TRBD1 (6 bases). Germline CDR1 reads SGHRS; CDR2 reads YFSETQ. This CDR3 spans 16 amino acids. The CDR3 is CASSLSVRDTHYGYAF. The CDR3 DNA is TGCGCCAGCAGCTTGAGCGTACGGGACACCCACTATGGCTACGCCTTC.

This clonotype was seen repeatedly, ten times or more. The rearrangement links TRBV28 to TRBJ1-4; D is ambiguous. This CDR3 has 16 residues. CDR1 is MDHEN and CDR2 is SYDVKM in the germline V gene. V was trimmed by 8 bases and J by 8 bases, leaving 24 bases between them. In nucleotides, the CDR3 is TGTGCCAGCCTAGCGGCAGGCACTCTGGGAGGCGAAAAACTGTTTTTT. It is translated as CASLAAGTLGGEKLFF.

With respect to this clonotype: Being one base from a much bigger clone, this may be a read error. V and J are TRBV20-1 and TRBJ2-1; D possibly corresponds to TRBD2 (6 bases). The CDR3 covers 16 residues. V shed 1 base and J shed 9 bases, with 22 bases lying between them. Germline V gene data show CDR1 as DFQATT and CDR2 as SNEGSKA (reference sequence). Written as DNA, the CDR3 is TGCAGTGCTAGAGGCCGACTGGGCGGGGCGGCTAGTGAGCAGTTCTTC. Amino acid sequence: CSARGRLGGAASEQFF.

A few counts support this clonotype. The chain carries TRBV28 and TRBJ1-5; 7 positions agree with TRBD1. CDR1 MDHEN and CDR2 SYDVKM come from the germline V gene. The CDR3 is 17 residues long. V trimming: 8 bases; J trimming: 0 bases; junction bases outside the gene matches: 13. DNA for the CDR3: TGTGCCAGCCCGCACAGGGGAGGGGAGTATAGCAATCAGCCCCAGCATTTT. Translation gives CASPHRGGEYSNQPQHF.

The chain has TRBV7-2 and TRBJ2-3, with 8 bases fitting TRBD1. V was pared by 4 bases and J by 0 bases, with 3 bases of the junction left unmatched. The CDR3 is 15 amino acids. Germline-derived CDR1 and CDR2 are SGHTA and FQGNSA. CDR3 bases: TGTGCCAGCAGCTCGGGACAGGTCAGCACAGATACGCAGTATTTT. Translating gives CASSSGQVSTDTQYF.

This clonotype was picked up many times. The rearrangement joins TRBV6-6 to TRBJ2-1, with 8 bases fitting TRBD2. The CDR3 is made up of 17 amino acids. V was clipped by 4 bases and J by 6 bases; unmatched bases: 14. From germline, CDR1 is MNHNY and CDR2 SVGAGI (reference sequence). CDR3 protein: CASSLDPPGGPSNEQFF. CDR3 bases: TGTGCCAGCAGTTTAGATCCCCCGGGGGGGCCAAGCAATGAGCAGTTCTTC.

This clonotype was detected ten times or more. The chain carries TRBV4-2 and TRBJ2-5, with 7 bases identical to TRBD1. The CDR3 extends over 14 amino acids. Trimming cost V 0 bases and J 6 bases; bases outside gene matches: 4. Germline V gene data show CDR1 as LGHNA and CDR2 as YNFKEQ. The CDR3, as DNA: TGTGCCAGCAGCCAAGAAGGACAGGTGAAGACCCAGTACTTC. This gives the protein CASSQEGQVKTQYF.

In its sample, this clonotype was seen many times. The chain couples TRBV7-9 to TRBJ2-1; TRBD2 matches at 10 bases. Germline V gene sequence: CDR1 SEHNR, CDR2 FQNEAQ (reference sequence). The V segment lost 4 bases and the J segment 3 bases; nucleotides outside the gene matches: 9. This CDR3 contains 17 residues. This CDR3 reads CASSSLGGTSVYNEQFF. The CDR3 DNA reads as TGTGCCAGCAGCTCTTTAGGCGGGACTAGCGTCTACAATGAGCAGTTCTTC.

This clonotype was seen many times. CDR3 loop: CANKTSGGGNSSYNEQFF. The CDR3 DNA is TGTGCCAACAAGACTAGCGGGGGGGGTAATAGCTCCTACAATGAGCAGTTCTTC. The chain carries TRBV6-4 and TRBJ2-1; 14 bases agree with TRBD2. With V trimmed by 10 bases and J by 0 bases, 11 bases remained unmatched. This CDR3 has 18 residues. CDR1 is MRHNA and CDR2 is SNTAGT in the germline V gene.

This clonotype was seen ten or more times. The chain combines TRBV28 with TRBJ1-2; possibly TRBD1 for D (5 bases). Trimming shortened V by 2 bases and J by 5 bases, and 12 bases separated the two germline ends. The germline CDR1 and CDR2 sequences are MDHEN and SYDVKM. This CDR3 contains 14 residues. The CDR3 protein is CASSLGRVKYGYTF. The CDR3 coding sequence is TGTGCCAGCAGTTTAGGCAGGGTAAAGTATGGCTACACCTTC.

Many counts were recorded for this clonotype. The V and J genes are TRBV19 and TRBJ1-5; 7 bases fit TRBD1. The CDR3 runs 14 residues. The V gene's germline CDR1 is LNHDA and CDR2 SQIVND (reference sequence). V lost 7 bases to trimming and J lost 7 bases; unmatched junction nucleotides: 10. CDR3: CASIDRAGGQPQHF. The CDR3 DNA reads TGTGCCAGTATTGACAGGGCCGGAGGGCAGCCCCAGCATTTT.

This clonotype was found many times. V gene TRBV18 combines with J gene TRBJ2-5; 10 bases agree with TRBD1. Germline V lookup: CDR1 KGHSH, CDR2 LQKENI. Unmatched junction bases numbered 4, after V lost 2 bases and J lost 1 base. The CDR3 runs 16 residues. CDR3 residues: CASSPTGTGVQETQYF. CDR3 nucleotide sequence: TGTGCCAGCTCACCAACCGGGACAGGGGTCCAAGAGACCCAGTACTTC.

This chain links TRBV29-1 with TRBJ2-5; 13 bases are shared with TRBD2. CDR1 SQVTM and CDR2 ANQGSEA come from the germline V gene. Trimming took 7 bases from V and 3 from J; bases not matched to a gene: 2. The CDR3 has 13 residues. DNA for the CDR3: TGCAGCGCCGGGACTAGCGGGAAAGAGACCCAGTACTTC. It specifies CSAGTSGKETQYF. Full variable domain (missing parts from reference TRBV29-1 and TRBJ2-5): SAVISQKPSRDICQRGTSLTIQCQVDSQVTMMFWYRQQPGQSLTLIATANQGSEATYESGFVIDKFPISRPNLTFSTLTVSNMSPEDSSIYLCSAGTSGKETQYFGPGTRLLVL.

This clonotype was seen many times. The chain is built from TRBV19 and TRBJ2-2, with TRBD1 as a possible D gene (5 bases). The CDR3 spans 15 residues. Germline-derived CDR1 and CDR2 are LNHDA and SQIVND (reference sequence). Trimming pared 3 bases from V and 1 base from J, leaving 9 bases between. This CDR3 reads CASSISRVNTGELFF. In DNA form, the CDR3 reads TGTGCCAGTAGTATTTCCAGGGTGAACACCGGGGAGCTGTTTTTT.

This clonotype appeared once. This chain connects TRBV6-5 to TRBJ1-6; 9 positions agree with TRBD1. The CDR3 contains 16 residues. V lost 8 bases and J lost 5; bases outside the gene matches: 10. Germline CDR1 and CDR2: MNHEY and SVGAGI. The CDR3 sequence: CASGVRGTGNNSPLHF. The CDR3 DNA reads as TGTGCCAGCGGAGTGCGGGGGACAGGGAATAATTCACCCCTCCACTTT.